What follows is one TCR beta chain and its context. The target antigen is unknown. The data were obtained in a study of T cell responses to AZD1222 COVID-19 vaccine. Study-wide background: Second doses were pooled across both intervals (about 4 or about 12 weeks).

Method: immunoSEQ multiplex PCR; TCRdb's copy keeps in-frame clones and lacks some. This table holds more than 110,000 clones, approximately 92% found once. The study's findings and limits: Clonal diversity may have been underestimated, and the donors were mostly white British, with more females than males. Within unmutated variant regions lay the reported targets of nearly half of spike-specific TCRs. Elevations in Spike-specific TCR breadth and depth followed administration of two AZD1222 doses.

Sequences were derived from peripheral blood, sampled on day 0 of AZD1222 vaccination. The sequence was collected from an adult in good health.

As DNA, the CDR3 is TGTGCCAGCAGCCAAGATAGGGGAAGAAATGAAAAACTGTTTTTT. It specifies CASSQDRGRNEKLFF. The rearrangement joins TRBV4-2 to TRBJ1-4; the D gene is possibly TRBD1 (5 bases). The CDR3 sequence is 15 residues long. V gave up 0 bases and J gave up 5 bases, with 10 bases separating them. CDR1 and CDR2 (germline): LGHNA, YNFKEQ.